This T cell receptor beta chain was recorded in a study of beta chain features in type 1 diabetes (dated by TCRdb to between 2017 and 2018). The study in broad terms: No differences in mean age, gender distribution, total cell number or subset yield were found between patients and healthy donors. The study compared the TCRB repertoires of sorted circulating CD4+ T cell subsets in recently diagnosed type 1 diabetes patients with those in matched healthy donors. Naive and central memory subsets were obtained from all 28 donors, but regulatory and stem cell-like memory subsets were isolated from only 8 patients and roughly 8 healthy donors. A total of roughly 100 million sorted cells were examined across all samples, and the number of cells per subset was strongly correlated with RNA yield. On the study overall, not on this receptor specifically: Sequencing cDNA rather than genomic DNA could over-represent highly expressing activated cells, although activation and CD3 levels did not differ between groups. Naive, central memory and regulatory TCRB repertoires appeared to be more similar among patients than among healthy donors. Because the HLA sub-analyses included only small numbers of individuals, any influence of HLA type on TCRB rearrangement was left unresolved. Type 1 diabetes patients showed a moderate but significant shortening of TCRB CDR3 length in all four CD4+ subsets. At VDJ recombination sites, patients with type 1 diabetes made fewer insertions and deleted more nucleotides, a pattern implying thymic rearrangement abnormalities. PCR may preferentially amplify shorter templates, but because patient and control samples were amplified and corrected together, any resulting skew would affect both groups equally.

CDR1 is given as MGHRA and CDR2 as YSYEKL, both from the germline V gene. From V the trimming removes 4 bases and from J it removes 10 bases, while the gene matches leave 16 bases of the junction unaccounted for. The CDR3, from cysteine to phenylalanine, totals 16 residues. Only the CDR3 region is kept as DNA, spanning 48 bases read in frame from base 1. Only a few counts were recorded for this clone. Its specific antigen is unknown. No clone much larger than this one lies a single base away; base qualities are absent. The entire isolated RNA was reverse transcribed using the High Capacity cDNA Reverse Transcription Kit, and thus expressed TCRB transcripts were sequenced. Naive, central memory and regulatory T cell samples underwent deep immunoSEQ sequencing, averaging about 3.57 million total reads per sample. After sorted cells were lysed in RLT buffer, RNA was extracted with DNase-treated RNeasy Micro or Mini kits, with the choice depending on cell number. Each cell subset was processed on its own to prevent cross-contamination, while patient and healthy donor samples were processed together. TCRB sequences were amplified from cDNA with the immunoSEQ multiplex PCR, producing 87-bp fragments spanning the CDR3 region. Sequencing of the amplicons was performed on the Illumina HiSeq platform. In the paper's pipeline: Synthetic template baselines were used to correct PCR bias computationally, reads within Hamming distance 2 were collapsed together, and singletons that could not be merged were discarded. Reads were aligned against IMGT so that V, D and J genes, CDR3 length and insertions or deletions at six rearrangement sites could be assigned. Clonotype counts were normalized to sorted cell number within each subset before computing true diversity and Gini coefficients with the tcR R package. The overlap coefficient, calculated on TCRB nucleotide sequences, was used to quantify repertoire sharing. What TCRdb holds here is the immuneACCESS table cut down to in-frame rearrangements. Part of the clones is not present; checked against another copy, under half of the missing clones reflect an unresolved V gene, and the others are unexplained. The V and J calls and clone size were taken over from that table, and D and trimming were inferred from the DNA. Present in this sample are 120,000 to 150,000 clones, about 13% of which were seen just once. The leading ten clones occupy 1.3% of the sample.

From each donor, a single peripheral blood sample of around 120 mL on average was drawn into heparinised tubes. A BD FACSAria II and a panel including CD45RO, CCR7, CD25, CD127, CD95 and CD27 were used to sort naive, central memory, regulatory and stem cell-like memory CD4+ T cells. Every sorted population had a purity above 98%. PBMCs were isolated immediately by Lymphoprep density gradient centrifugation and stained directly without culture. Samples were stained and sorted in pairs, with one healthy donor and one patient per experiment, so that batch effects were minimized. The clonotype was recovered from a man between 18 and 35 years old with type 1 diabetes. The receptor chain draws on TRBV4-1 and TRBJ2-1; 7 central bases correspond to TRBD1. Sequenced input: central memory CD4+ T cells from blood. The bases are TGCGCCAGCAGCCCCTACCCGGGACAGACAAGTGGGGAGCAGTTCTTC. Its protein product is CASSPYPGQTSGEQFF.